This T cell receptor beta chain was recovered during a study of CD8 T cells in Susac syndrome. Study-wide background: Intravenous immunoglobulin alone or corticosteroids were being given to patients with Susac syndrome at blood draw, unless they were therapy-naive.

The TEMRA cells underwent FACS enrichment, while the CD8+ and CD4+ T cells underwent negative isolation. With random hexamers, roughly 0.45 to 1 ug RNA was reverse transcribed. Amplification of TCR beta CDR3 used immunoSEQ multiplex PCR across 54 Vbeta and 13 Jbeta. TCRdb processed the immunoSEQ multiplex PCR reads anew with MiXCR; each CDR3 protein has one entry. Of 150,000 to 200,000 distinct CDR3 sequences in the sample, 90% to 95% were seen once. CDR1 KGHSH and CDR2 LQKENI come from the germline V gene. Unmatched junction bases numbered 6, after V lost 4 bases and J lost 3 bases. The length of the CDR3 is 14 residues.

Input material: CD4+ T cells from PBMCs. The sequence came from a human donor with Susac syndrome. The V and J genes are TRBV18 and TRBJ2-7; 7 nucleotides line up with TRBD1. The chain's CDR3 is CASSLRAGGYEQYF. In DNA form, the CDR3 reads TGTGCCAGCTCACTCCGGGCAGGGGGCTACGAGCAGTACTTC.